Below, 8 T cell receptor beta chains from the same sample are listed, as sequenced in a study of cytomegalovirus exposure and HLA in healthy donors. Clones were read by immunoSEQ multiplex PCR, and TCRdb kept only the in-frame ones, dropping some. The repertoire holds approximately 120,000 clones, with around 94% as singletons. Source material: PBMCs. Source of these receptors: a woman aged 18-29 years in good health and CMV-seronegative.

The gene calls are TRBV5-1 and TRBJ1-4; D remains ambiguous. This CDR3 comprises 14 residues. Germline V gives CDR1 SGHRS, CDR2 YFSETQ. V gave up 0 bases and J gave up 4 bases, with 7 bases separating them. The CDR3 here is CASSLGSLNEKLFF. CDR3 DNA sequence: TGCGCCAGCAGCTTGGGTAGCCTTAATGAAAAACTGTTTTTT.

The V gene is TRBV29-1, the J gene TRBJ2-7, with D possibly TRBD2 on 6 matching bases. V lost 4 bases, J lost 7 bases, and 14 bases lay in between. Germline V gene sequence: CDR1 SQVTM, CDR2 ANQGSEA. The CDR3 has 12 amino acids. CDR3 bases: TGCAGCGTTGTCGGGCAGGGAGGAGAGCAGTACTTC. It encodes CSVVGQGGEQYF.

The chain joins TRBV28 to TRBJ1-4; TRBD1 agrees at 7 bases. CDR1 is MDHEN, CDR2 SYDVKM, per germline. This CDR3 comprises 17 residues. The V segment lost 3 bases and the J segment 8 bases; nucleotides outside the gene matches: 15. The CDR3 DNA sequence: TGTGCCAGCAGTTTTGGCCTGAGTAGACAGGGTAACGAAAAACTGTTTTTT. Translated: CASSFGLSRQGNEKLFF.

The chain is built from TRBV6-1 and TRBJ1-2, with D hard to call. The CDR3 loop spans 15 amino acids. The germline V gene encodes CDR1 MNHNS and CDR2 SASEGT. Deletions cut 6 bases from V and 6 bases from J, with 20 bases between. CDR3 sequence: CASRNGGGKENGYTF. CDR3 sequence (DNA): TGTGCCAGCAGGAACGGCGGAGGGAAGGAAAATGGCTACACCTTC.

V and J are TRBV18 and TRBJ2-1, with 8 bases aligning to TRBD2. The CDR3 spans 15 residues. CDR1 KGHSH and CDR2 LQKENI come from the germline V gene. V lost 4 bases to trimming and J lost 2 bases; unmatched junction nucleotides: 4. The CDR3 nucleotides are TGTGCCAGCTCACTTTTAGCGGGAACCTACAATGAGCAGTTCTTC. It is translated as CASSLLAGTYNEQFF.

As DNA, the CDR3 is TGTGCCAGTACCTGGGGGACACTGAGGGATCAGCCCCAGCATTTT. Translation gives CASTWGTLRDQPQHF. The chain employs TRBV19 and TRBJ1-5, with D perhaps TRBD1 (6 bases). The CDR3 spans 15 residues. Germline CDR1 LNHDA, CDR2 SQIVND (reference sequence). The V end lost 7 bases, the J end lost 5 bases, and 18 bases lay between the germline ends.

J is TRBJ1-2 and V is TRBV5-5, with no clear D. Germline values: CDR1 SGHKS, CDR2 YYEKEE (reference sequence). The CDR3 has 15 amino acids. V was shortened by 4 bases and J by 2 bases, with 15 bases between the two germline ends. CDR3 DNA sequence: TGTGCCAGCAGCGAAACCACGCCAGTGAACTATGGCTACACCTTC. It is translated as CASSETTPVNYGYTF.

The table lists this clone with a few counts. The gene calls are TRBV6-5 and TRBJ1-6; 7 bases fit TRBD1. From germline, CDR1 is MNHEY and CDR2 SVGAGI. The CDR3 is 15 residues long. With V trimmed by 6 bases and J by 3 bases, 5 bases remained unmatched. The DNA of the CDR3 is TGTGCCAGCAGCAACGGACAGGACTATAATTCACCCCTCCACTTT. This codes for CASSNGQDYNSPLHF.